This paragraph reports one T cell receptor beta chain. This sample is part of a study of Ad26.COV2.S vaccination and SARS-CoV-2 variants. Regarding treatment: approximately 18 received Ad26.COV2.S at low or high dose, single or two shots; several received placebo; per-sample allocation not given. Sampling was done on day 63 after the first vaccine or placebo injection. The V and J ends lost 2 bases and 2 bases, in that order; junction bases with no gene match: 3. This CDR3 comprises 14 residues. Germline V gene data show CDR1 as MNHEY and CDR2 as SMNVEV (reference sequence). The data were produced by immunoSEQ multiplex PCR, yet TCRdb's version contains in-frame clones alone and is incomplete. The table records hundreds of thousands of clones, roughly nine tenths of them present only once.

The specimen comprised peripheral blood, sampled in a trial of Ad26.COV2.S vaccine versus placebo. V gene TRBV27 combines with J gene TRBJ2-7; 7 nucleotides match TRBD2. The receptor was isolated from a person aged 18-65 years who received the Ad26.COV2.S COVID-19 vaccine or a placebo. Here the CDR3 reads CASSLGGVTYEQYF. The CDR3 bases are TGTGCCAGCAGTTTAGGGGGGGTAACCTACGAGCAGTACTTC.